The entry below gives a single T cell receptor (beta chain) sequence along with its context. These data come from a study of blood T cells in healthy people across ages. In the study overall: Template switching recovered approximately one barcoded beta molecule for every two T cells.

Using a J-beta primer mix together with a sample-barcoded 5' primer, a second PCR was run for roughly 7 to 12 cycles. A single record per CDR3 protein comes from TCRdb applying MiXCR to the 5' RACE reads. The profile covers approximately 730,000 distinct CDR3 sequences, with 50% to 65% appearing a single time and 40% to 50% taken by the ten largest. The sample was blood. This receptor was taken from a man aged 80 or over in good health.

This CDR3 reads CASAVWDRGSGANVLTF. The CDR3 coding sequence is TGTGCCAGCGCCGTTTGGGACAGGGGGTCTGGGGCCAACGTCCTGACTTTC. The chain is built from TRBV28 and TRBJ2-6; 11 bases are shared with TRBD1. This CDR3 has 17 amino acids. Germline CDR1 is MDHEN and CDR2 is SYDVKM. The junction had 7 bases not matched to a gene; V was cut back by 8 bases and J by 1 base.